This paragraph covers one TCR beta chain sequence. A Seattle source enrolled patients during active infection and followed them longitudinally. This entry is derived from a study of blood T cell repertoires in COVID-19. At the level of the study: Acute and convalescent COVID-19 specimens originated in the United States, Italy and Spain. The cDNA or gDNA used as material had been derived from T cells, B-cell-depleted T cells, or PBMCs.

In the original workflow: Reference gene primer amplification gave nucleated cell count estimates. TCRdb's table, derived via immunoSEQ multiplex PCR, lists solely in-frame clones and lacks some. V, J and clone size are taken as reported in that table, and D and trimming were inferred from the DNA itself. The data contain 170,000 or so clones, around 87% of them singletons. The sequenced sample was peripheral blood. This TCR was sampled from a man in his sixties with COVID-19, enrolled during active disease.

CDR3 amino acids: CASGQGRHNEQFF. CDR3 DNA sequence: TGTGCCAGTGGACAGGGACGCCACAATGAGCAGTTCTTC. The chain carries TRBV19 and TRBJ2-1, with TRBD1 identical over 8 bases. The CDR3 runs to 13 residues. Looked up from germline, CDR1 is LNHDA and CDR2 is SQIVND (reference sequence). J was trimmed by 5 bases and V by 8 bases; bases with no gene match: 5. The full variable domain, its missing parts supplied by reference TRBV19 and TRBJ2-1, is DGGITQSPKYLFRKEGQNVTLSCEQNLNHDAMYWYRQDPGQGLRLIYYSQIVNDFQKGDIAEGYSVSREKKESFPLTVTSAQKNPTAFYLCASGQGRHNEQFFGPGTRLTVL.